These 11 T cell receptor beta chains share one sample of origin, sequenced in a study of low-dose radiotherapy and immunotherapy resistance in tumors. The sample's time point: after trial treatment. Treatment of the sample: LDRT plus nivolumab, ipilimumab, low-dose cyclophosphamide and aspirin (RACIN trial). TRAV- and TRBV-specific primers were used for first-strand cDNA, which covered alpha and beta chains. Using a constant-region primer together with a V-primer adapter, TCRs were subjected to about 18 PCR cycles of amplification. TCRdb reanalysed the reads using MiXCR and keeps one entry per CDR3 protein. The sample shows approximately 100,000 distinct CDR3 sequences, around 21% of them seen only once. This specimen was PBMCs, taken after low-dose radiotherapy plus immunotherapy. Source of these receptors: a male donor with prostate cancer.

This clonotype was seen repeatedly, ten times or more. The chain links TRBV5-1 to TRBJ2-7; D might be TRBD2 (6 bases). The CDR3 totals 16 residues. The V and J ends lost 3 bases and 2 bases respectively, with 18 bases between them. Germline loops: CDR1 SGHRS, CDR2 YFSETQ. CDR3 amino acids: CASSSQAGGMTYEQYF. CDR3 in DNA: TGCGCCAGCAGCTCCCAGGCCGGGGGAATGACCTACGAGCAGTACTTC.

The table lists this clonotype with many counts. V usage is TRBV5-4 and J usage is TRBJ1-1; weak D call: TRBD1 (6 bases). Looked up from germline, CDR1 is SGHNT and CDR2 is YYREEE (reference sequence). Trimming left V 4 bases short and J 6 bases short, with 16 bases between. The CDR3 contains 14 residues. The CDR3 DNA is TGTGCCAGCAGCCCCCCCTTACAGGGCTCTGAAGCTTTCTTT. It yields the protein CASSPPLQGSEAFF.

This clonotype appeared many times. The chain is built from TRBV5-1 and TRBJ2-1, with D uncertain. This CDR3 is 13 amino acids long. CDR1 is SGHRS and CDR2 is YFSETQ in the germline V gene. Trimming took 0 bases from V and 9 from J, leaving 10 bases between them. The CDR3 DNA follows: TGCGCCAGCAGCTTGGCCGCCAACGGTGAGCAGTTCTTC. The encoded protein is CASSLAANGEQFF.

This clonotype was recorded at least ten times. The genes are TRBV11-2 and TRBJ2-5, with D perhaps being TRBD1 or TRBD2 (6 bases each). Germline V gene data show CDR1 as SGHAT and CDR2 as FQNNGV. V shed 3 bases and J shed 4 bases, with 15 bases lying between them. The CDR3 extends over 15 amino acids. The CDR3 sequence is CASSLSGAEGETQYF. DNA for the CDR3: TGTGCCAGCAGCTTGTCGGGGGCTGAGGGAGAGACCCAGTACTTC. Supplemented by reference TRBV11-2 and TRBJ2-5, the full variable domain reads EAGVAQSPRYKIIEKRQSVAFWCNPISGHATLYWYQQILGQGPKLLIQFQNNGVVDDSQLPKDRFSAERLKGVDSTLKIQPAKLEDSAVYLCASSLSGAEGETQYFGPGTRLLVL.

This clonotype was seen at least ten times. The chain joins TRBV6-1 to TRBJ1-2, with TRBD1 matching over 8 bases. The CDR3 loop spans 17 amino acids. In germline, CDR1 is MNHNS, CDR2 SASEGT. Trimming took 3 bases from V and 0 from J; bases not matched to a gene: 9. CDR3 nucleotides: TGTGCCAGCAGTGACCAGACCCGGACAGGGCCTAACTATGGCTACACCTTC. Translating gives CASSDQTRTGPNYGYTF.

Many counts were recorded for this clonotype. The chain uses TRBV11-2 and TRBJ1-3, with D tentatively TRBD1 (5 bases). Trimming removed 3 bases at V and 5 bases at J, with 8 bases between. Germline V gene sequence: CDR1 SGHAT, CDR2 FQNNGV. There are 13 residues in the CDR3. This chain's CDR3 is CASSFRARNTIYF. CDR3 DNA sequence: TGTGCCAGCAGCTTCAGGGCTCGAAACACCATATATTTT.

The gene calls are TRBV19 and TRBJ1-5; 7 nucleotides line up with TRBD1. V was pared by 0 bases and J by 1 base, with 3 bases of the junction left unmatched. The CDR3 has 16 amino acids. Germline lookup yields CDR1 LNHDA and CDR2 SQIVND (reference sequence). The CDR3 DNA follows: TGTGCCAGTAGTATAGATACGGGACAGAGCAATCAGCCCCAGCATTTT. It is translated as CASSIDTGQSNQPQHF.

This clonotype was counted at least ten times. The CDR3 region has the DNA TGTGCCACCAGTGATCGTGACGAGTATAGCAATCAGCCCCAGCATTTT. Encoded protein: CATSDRDEYSNQPQHF. The rearrangement uses TRBV24-1 and TRBJ1-5, with D uncertain. V lost 3 bases and J 0 bases, leaving 11 bases between the germline ends. The CDR3 spans 16 residues. From germline, CDR1 is KGHDR and CDR2 SFDVKD.

The chain couples TRBV7-8 to TRBJ2-3, with TRBD2 identical over 10 bases. CDR1 and CDR2 (germline): SGHVS, FQNEAQ. The ends lost 1 base at V and 2 bases at J; junction bases unmatched: 9. CDR3 size: 18 residues. This CDR3 is CASSLVLAGPFVTDTQYF. CDR3 sequence (DNA): TGTGCCAGCAGCTTAGTACTAGCGGGGCCTTTTGTCACAGATACGCAGTATTTT.

Turning to this clonotype: A read error is likely here: a far larger clone is one base away. The rearrangement uses TRBV6-1 and TRBJ1-5, with 7 bases lining up with TRBD1. Germline trimming cut 3 bases from V and 7 bases from J; bases unmatched to any gene: 6. This CDR3 contains 14 residues. From germline, CDR1 is MNHNS and CDR2 SASEGT. The CDR3: CASSEGDRAQPQHF. The CDR3 bases are TGTGCCAGCAGTGAGGGTGACAGGGCCCAGCCCCAGCATTTT.

This chain uses TRBV7-2 with TRBJ2-1, with TRBD1 matching 8 bases. V trimming: 6 bases; J trimming: 4 bases; junction bases outside the gene matches: 14. CDR1 and CDR2 from the germline V gene are SGHTA and FQGNSA. The CDR3 sequence is 17 residues long. The DNA for the CDR3 is TGTGCCAGCAGTACCTTCTGGTCAGGGGGCGATTACAATGAGCAGTTCTTC. Protein sequence: CASSTFWSGGDYNEQFF.